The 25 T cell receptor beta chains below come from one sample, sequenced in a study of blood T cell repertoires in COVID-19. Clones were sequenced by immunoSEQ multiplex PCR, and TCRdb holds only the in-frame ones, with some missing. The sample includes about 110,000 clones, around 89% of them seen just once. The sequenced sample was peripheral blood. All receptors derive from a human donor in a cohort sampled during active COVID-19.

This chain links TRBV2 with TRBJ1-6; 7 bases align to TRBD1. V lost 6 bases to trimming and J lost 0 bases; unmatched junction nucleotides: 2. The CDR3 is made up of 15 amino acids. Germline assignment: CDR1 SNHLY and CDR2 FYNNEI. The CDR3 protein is CASRDRSSYNSPLHF. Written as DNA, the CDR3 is TGTGCCAGCAGGGACAGGAGCTCCTATAATTCACCCCTCCACTTT.

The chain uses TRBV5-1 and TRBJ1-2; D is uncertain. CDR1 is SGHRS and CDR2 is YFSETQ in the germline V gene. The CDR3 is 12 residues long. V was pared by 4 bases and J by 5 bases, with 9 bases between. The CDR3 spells CASSRETYGYTF. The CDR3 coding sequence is TGCGCCAGCAGCCGCGAAACTTATGGCTACACCTTC.

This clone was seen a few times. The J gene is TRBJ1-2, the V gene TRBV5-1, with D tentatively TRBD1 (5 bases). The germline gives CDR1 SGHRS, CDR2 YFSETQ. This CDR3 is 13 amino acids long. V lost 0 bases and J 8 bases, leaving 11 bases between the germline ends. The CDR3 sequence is CASSLAGGSGYTF. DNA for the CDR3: TGCGCCAGCAGCTTGGCCGGGGGATCAGGCTACACCTTC. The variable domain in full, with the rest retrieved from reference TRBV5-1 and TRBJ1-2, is KAGVTQTPRYLIKTRGQQVTLSCSPISGHRSVSWYQQTPGQGLQFLFEYFSETQRNKGNFPGRFSGRQFSNSRSEMNVSTLELGDSALYLCASSLAGGSGYTFGSGTRLTVV.

CDR3 sequence (DNA): TGTGCCAGCAGCTCGCCTTCTAGCCGGAATGAGCAGTTCTTC. It codes for CASSSPSSRNEQFF. The V call is TRBV7-3, the J call TRBJ2-1; a weak D match, TRBD2 (5 bases). The CDR3 runs 14 residues. Germline-derived CDR1 and CDR2 are SGHTA and FQGTGA. V was shortened by 4 bases and J by 7 bases, with 14 bases between the two germline ends.

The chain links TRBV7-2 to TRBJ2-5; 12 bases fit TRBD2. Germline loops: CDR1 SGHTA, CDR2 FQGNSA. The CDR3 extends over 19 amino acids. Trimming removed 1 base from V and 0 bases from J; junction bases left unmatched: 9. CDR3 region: CASSLGIPSGGGYQETQYF. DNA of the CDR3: TGTGCCAGCAGCTTAGGAATCCCTAGCGGGGGGGGGTACCAAGAGACCCAGTACTTC. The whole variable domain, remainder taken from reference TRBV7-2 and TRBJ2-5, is GAGVSQSPSNKVTEKGKDVELRCDPISGHTALYWYRQSLGQGLEFLIYFQGNSAPDKSGLPSDRFSAERTGGSVSTLTIQRTQQEDSAVYLCASSLGIPSGGGYQETQYFGPGTRLLVL.

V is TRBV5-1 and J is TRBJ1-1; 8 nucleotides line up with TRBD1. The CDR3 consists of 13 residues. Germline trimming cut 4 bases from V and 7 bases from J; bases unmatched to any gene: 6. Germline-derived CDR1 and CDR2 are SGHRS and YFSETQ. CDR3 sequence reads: CASSQGTGLEAFF. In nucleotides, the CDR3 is TGCGCCAGCAGCCAAGGGACAGGCCTTGAAGCTTTCTTT.

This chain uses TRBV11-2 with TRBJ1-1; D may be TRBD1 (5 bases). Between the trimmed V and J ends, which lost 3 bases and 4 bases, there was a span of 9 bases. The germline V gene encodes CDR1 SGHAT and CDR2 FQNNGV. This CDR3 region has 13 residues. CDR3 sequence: CASSFSGGTEAFF. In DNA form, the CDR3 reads TGTGCCAGCAGCTTTTCGGGGGGCACTGAAGCTTTCTTT.

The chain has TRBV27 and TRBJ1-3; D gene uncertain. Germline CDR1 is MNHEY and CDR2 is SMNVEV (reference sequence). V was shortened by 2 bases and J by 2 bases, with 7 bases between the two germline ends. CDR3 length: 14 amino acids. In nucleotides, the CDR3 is TGTGCCAGCAGTTTAGCCGGGGCTGGAAACACCATATATTTT. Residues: CASSLAGAGNTIYF.

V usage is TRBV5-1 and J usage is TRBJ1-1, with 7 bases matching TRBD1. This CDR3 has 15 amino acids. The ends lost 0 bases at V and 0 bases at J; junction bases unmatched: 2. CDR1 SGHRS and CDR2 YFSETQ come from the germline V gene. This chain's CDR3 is CASSLGQGVNTEAFF. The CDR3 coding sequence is TGCGCCAGCAGCTTGGGACAGGGAGTGAACACTGAAGCTTTCTTT.

The CDR3 DNA follows: TGTGCCAGCAGTGAACGGGGGGGCACAGATACGCAGTATTTT. This translates into CASSERGGTDTQYF. The chain combines TRBV6-4 with TRBJ2-3; 7 bases line up with TRBD2. The germline CDR1 and CDR2 sequences are MRHNA and SNTAGT. CDR3 size: 14 residues. V gave up 3 bases and J gave up 1 base; unmatched junction bases: 1.

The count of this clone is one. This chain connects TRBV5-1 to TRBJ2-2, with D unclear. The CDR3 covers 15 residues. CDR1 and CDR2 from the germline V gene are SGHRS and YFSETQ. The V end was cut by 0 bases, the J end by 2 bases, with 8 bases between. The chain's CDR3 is CASSLAQINTGELFF. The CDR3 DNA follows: TGCGCCAGCAGCTTGGCTCAGATCAACACCGGGGAGCTGTTTTTT.

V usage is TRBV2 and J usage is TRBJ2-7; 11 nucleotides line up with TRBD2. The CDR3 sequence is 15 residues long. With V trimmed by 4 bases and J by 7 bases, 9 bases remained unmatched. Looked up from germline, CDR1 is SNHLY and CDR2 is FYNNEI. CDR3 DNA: TGTGCCAGCAGTGTCATAGCGGGAGGGATCGGAGAGCAGTACTTC. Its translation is CASSVIAGGIGEQYF. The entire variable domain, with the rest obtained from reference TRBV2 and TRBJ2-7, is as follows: EPEVTQTPSHQVTQMGQEVILRCVPISNHLYFYWYRQILGQKVEFLVSFYNNEISEKSEIFDDQFSVERPDGSNFTLKIRSTKLEDSAMYFCASSVIAGGIGEQYFGPGTRLTVT.

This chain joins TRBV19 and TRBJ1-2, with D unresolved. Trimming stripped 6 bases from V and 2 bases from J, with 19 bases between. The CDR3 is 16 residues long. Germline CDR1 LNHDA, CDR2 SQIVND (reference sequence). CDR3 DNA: TGTGCCAGTAGCTTTAACGGTCTTACCCCAAACTATGGCTACACCTTC. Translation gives CASSFNGLTPNYGYTF.

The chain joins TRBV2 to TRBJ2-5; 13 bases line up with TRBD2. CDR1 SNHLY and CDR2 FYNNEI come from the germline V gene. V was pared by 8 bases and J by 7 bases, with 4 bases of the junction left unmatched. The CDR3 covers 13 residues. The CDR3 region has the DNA TGTGCCAGCGGACTAGCGGGGGTTGGGACCCAGTACTTC. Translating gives CASGLAGVGTQYF.

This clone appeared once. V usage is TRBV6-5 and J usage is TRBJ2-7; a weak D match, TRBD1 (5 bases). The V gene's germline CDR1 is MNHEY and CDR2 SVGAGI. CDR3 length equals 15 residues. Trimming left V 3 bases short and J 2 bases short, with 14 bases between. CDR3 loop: CASSYGRDQTYEQYF. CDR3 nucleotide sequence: TGTGCCAGCAGTTATGGCAGGGATCAGACCTACGAGCAGTACTTC.

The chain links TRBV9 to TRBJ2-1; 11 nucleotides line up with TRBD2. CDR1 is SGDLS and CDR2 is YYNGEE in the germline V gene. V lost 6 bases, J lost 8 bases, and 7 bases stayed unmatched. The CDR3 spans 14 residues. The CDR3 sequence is CASNIAGGLDEQFF. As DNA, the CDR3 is TGTGCCAGCAACATAGCGGGGGGGTTGGATGAGCAGTTCTTC.

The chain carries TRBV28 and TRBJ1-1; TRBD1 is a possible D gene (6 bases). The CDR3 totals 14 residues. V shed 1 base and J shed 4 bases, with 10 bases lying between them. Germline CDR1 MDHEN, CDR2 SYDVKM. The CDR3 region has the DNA TGTGCCAGCAGTTTATTGGGGGCCAGCACTGAAGCTTTCTTT. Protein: CASSLLGASTEAFF.

The CDR3 reads CASSLAGGREKLFF. Written as DNA, the CDR3 is TGTGCCAGCAGCTTAGCCGGGGGGCGAGAAAAACTGTTTTTT. The rearrangement joins TRBV7-8 to TRBJ1-4; maybe TRBD1 (6 bases). This CDR3 comprises 14 residues. V was cut by 0 bases and J by 8 bases, with 10 bases left in between. The germline CDR1 and CDR2 sequences are SGHVS and FQNEAQ.

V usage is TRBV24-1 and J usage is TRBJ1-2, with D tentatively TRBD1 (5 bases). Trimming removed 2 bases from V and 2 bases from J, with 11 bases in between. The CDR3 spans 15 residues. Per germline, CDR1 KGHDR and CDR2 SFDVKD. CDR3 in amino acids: CATSDSGVLNYGYTF. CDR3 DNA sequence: TGTGCCACCAGTGATTCGGGGGTTTTGAACTATGGCTACACCTTC.

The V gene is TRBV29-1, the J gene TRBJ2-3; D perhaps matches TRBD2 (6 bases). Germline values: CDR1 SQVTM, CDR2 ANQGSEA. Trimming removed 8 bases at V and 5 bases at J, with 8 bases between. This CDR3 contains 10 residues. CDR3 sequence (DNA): TGCAGCTACGGGGGAGATACGCAGTATTTT. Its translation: CSYGGDTQYF.

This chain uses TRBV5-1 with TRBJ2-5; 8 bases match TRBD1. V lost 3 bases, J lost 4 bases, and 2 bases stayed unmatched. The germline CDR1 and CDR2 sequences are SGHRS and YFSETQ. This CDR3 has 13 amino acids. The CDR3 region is CASSSQGAETQYF. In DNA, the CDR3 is TGCGCCAGCAGCTCCCAGGGGGCAGAGACCCAGTACTTC.

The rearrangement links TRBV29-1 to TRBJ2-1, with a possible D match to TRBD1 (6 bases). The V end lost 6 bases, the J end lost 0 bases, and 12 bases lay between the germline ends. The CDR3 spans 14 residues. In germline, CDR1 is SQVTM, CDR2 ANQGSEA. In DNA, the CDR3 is TGCAGCGTCCCGACAGGAGTCTCCTACAATGAGCAGTTCTTC. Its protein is CSVPTGVSYNEQFF.

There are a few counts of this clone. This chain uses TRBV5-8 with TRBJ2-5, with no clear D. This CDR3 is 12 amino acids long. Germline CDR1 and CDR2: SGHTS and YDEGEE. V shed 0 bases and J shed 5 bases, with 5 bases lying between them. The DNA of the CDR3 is TGTGCCAGCAGCTTGGTGAGGGAGACCCAGTACTTC. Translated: CASSLVRETQYF.

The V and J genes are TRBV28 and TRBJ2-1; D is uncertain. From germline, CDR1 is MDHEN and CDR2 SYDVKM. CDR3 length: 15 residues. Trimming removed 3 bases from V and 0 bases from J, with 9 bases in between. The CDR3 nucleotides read TGTGCCAGCAGTTTGCAACAGTTCTCCTACAATGAGCAGTTCTTC. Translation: CASSLQQFSYNEQFF.

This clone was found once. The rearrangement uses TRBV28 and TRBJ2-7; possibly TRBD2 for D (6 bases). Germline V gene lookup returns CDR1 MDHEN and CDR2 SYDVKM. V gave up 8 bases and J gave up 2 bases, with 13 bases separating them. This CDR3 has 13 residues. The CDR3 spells CASLGLFPYEQYF. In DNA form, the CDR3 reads TGTGCCAGCTTGGGACTTTTCCCCTACGAGCAGTACTTC.